Sequencing of this T cell receptor (beta chain) was carried out in a study of CD8+CD57+ T cells in acquired aplastic anemia. Those patients picked for sequencing had displayed CD8+CD57+ cell expansion on flow cytometry. Everyone among the patients had severe acquired aplastic anemia. Receipt of therapy had not occurred in any patient by the time of blood sampling. Genomic DNA, serving as template, underwent TCR beta VDJ and CDR3 profiling. TCRdb re-called the reads with MiXCR, one entry per CDR3 protein. The data show approximately 470,000 distinct CDR3 sequences, around 30% seen once. Study-level results: Between patients and controls, CD8+ Simpson's diversity did not vary significantly. Patients and controls had in common 25 to 30 CD8+ CDR3 sequences.

On this clonotype itself: Antigen unknown.

The TCR sequence derives from a human donor with aplastic anemia. What was sequenced was sorted CD4+, CD8+, or CD8+CD57+ T cells (not recorded which) from PBMCs.

The CDR3 bases are TGTGCCAGCAGCTCGGGGTTTCGTGACACTGAAGCTTTCTTT. Protein: CASSSGFRDTEAFF. This chain links TRBV11-2 with TRBJ1-1; the D is unclear. The CDR3 spans 14 residues. The V gene lost 4 bases and the J gene lost 3 bases, with 12 bases spanning the gap. Germline loops: CDR1 SGHAT, CDR2 FQNNGV.